This T cell receptor (beta chain) was recorded in a study of T cells in Graves' hyperthyroidism and ophthalmopathy. General observations from the study: Also found in blood were most expanded thyroid clonotypes above 0.001.

CDR1 is GTSNPN and CDR2 is SVGIG in the germline V gene (reference sequence). The CDR3 is made up of 11 amino acids. V gave up 5 bases and J gave up 2 bases, with 7 bases separating them. Amplification of TCR beta CDR3 regions was performed using RNA transcripts as template. A first-round RT-PCR of the TCR CDR3 used the HTBI primer set. TCRdb redid the calling of the multiplex PCR reads with MiXCR, one entry per CDR3 protein. The sample has approximately 600,000 distinct CDR3 sequences, under 20% seen once. There are many counts of this clonotype. The target antigen is unknown. The clonotype comes from a woman in her thirties with Graves' hyperthyroidism. The chain uses TRBV30 and TRBJ2-7; D not resolved. Sequencing was performed on blood. CDR3 protein: CAWSKTYEQYF. For the CDR3, the DNA is TGTGCCTGGTCCAAGACCTACGAGCAGTACTTC.